Reported below is one T cell receptor beta chain. Its antigen is unknown. A much more abundant neighbour one base away suggests this may be a read error. The evidence that diagnosis relied on was clinical symptoms, serum thyroxine, TRAb, thyroid ultrasound and orbital computed tomography. It was from 8.5 to 10 ml of fresh peripheral blood that the PBMCs came. The V gene's germline CDR1 is SEHNR and CDR2 FQNEAQ (reference sequence). This CDR3 is built from 15 residues. These data originate in a study of Graves' ophthalmopathy and Graves' hyperthyroidism. Transcripts of RNA were the source for amplifying TCR beta CDR3 regions. HTBI-primed first-round RT-PCR preceded second-round multiplex PCR. Using its own MiXCR run on the multiplex PCR reads, TCRdb lists one record per CDR3 protein. Found here are around 600,000 distinct CDR3 sequences, 35% to 45% of them singletons; the top ten hold over 2.5%. Whole-study results and caveats: Using 13 signatures, a model distinguished ophthalmopathy from stable hyperthyroidism, reaching about 87% sensitivity and 65% to 84% specificity.

The receptor was isolated from an adult man with Graves' ophthalmopathy. J is TRBJ1-2 and V is TRBV7-9, with D uncertain. Sample: peripheral blood. The CDR3 DNA reads TGTGTCAGCAGCTTAGGGTCAGCGCCAAACGATGGCTACACCTTC. This sequence encodes CVSSLGSAPNDGYTF.